The clone carrying this T cell receptor (beta chain) appeared many times. Its antigen is unknown. The sample originates from a study of Graves' ophthalmopathy and Graves' hyperthyroidism. Study results and limitations: Detected in blood as well were most expanded thyroid clonotypes with frequency above 0.001. Stable hyperthyroidism and ophthalmopathy were told apart by a 13-signature model, which achieved almost 90% sensitivity and roughly 80% specificity.

The CDR3 covers 14 residues. Germline lookup yields CDR1 SQVTM and CDR2 ANQGSEA. Trimming pared 1 base from V and 0 bases from J, leaving 9 bases between. Amplification of TCR beta CDR3 regions used RNA transcripts. HTBI primers were used in a first-round RT-PCR, which preceded a second-round multiplex PCR. TCRdb reanalysed the multiplex PCR reads using MiXCR and keeps one entry per CDR3 protein. The table has 650,000 to 900,000 distinct CDR3 sequences, 35% to 50% seen once; the top ten hold approximately 43%. Those donors who had ophthalmopathy presented with moderate-to-severe activity, a CAS of ≥3, a NOSPECS of ≥4 and a duration under 3 months. Diagnoses were established from clinical symptoms, serum thyroxine, TRAb, thyroid ultrasound and orbital computed tomography.

V usage is TRBV29-1 and J usage is TRBJ1-1; the D is unclear. The receptor comes from an adult man with Graves' ophthalmopathy. Sequencing input: peripheral blood. The CDR3, as DNA: TGCAGCGTTGAAGGCGGGCGGATGAACACTGAAGCTTTCTTT. It is translated as CSVEGGRMNTEAFF.